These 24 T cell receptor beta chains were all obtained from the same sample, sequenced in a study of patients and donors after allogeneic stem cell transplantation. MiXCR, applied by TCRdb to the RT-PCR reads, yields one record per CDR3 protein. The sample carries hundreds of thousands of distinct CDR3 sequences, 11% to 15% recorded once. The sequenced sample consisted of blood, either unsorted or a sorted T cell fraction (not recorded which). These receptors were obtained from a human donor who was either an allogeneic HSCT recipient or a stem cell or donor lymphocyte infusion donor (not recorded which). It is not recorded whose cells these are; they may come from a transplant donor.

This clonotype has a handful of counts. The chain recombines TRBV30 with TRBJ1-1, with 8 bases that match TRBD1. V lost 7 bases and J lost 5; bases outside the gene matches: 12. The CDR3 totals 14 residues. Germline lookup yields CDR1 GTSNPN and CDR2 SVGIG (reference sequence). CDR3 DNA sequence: TGTGCCTACGATACAGACAGGGGTGGTACTGAAGCTTTCTTT. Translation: CAYDTDRGGTEAFF.

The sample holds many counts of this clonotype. The CDR3 DNA reads as TGCAGCGTTGAAGGACAGGGGTTCTCTGAAGCTTTCTTT. It codes for CSVEGQGFSEAFF. The chain is built from TRBV29-1 and TRBJ1-1; 8 nucleotides line up with TRBD1. This CDR3 spans 13 amino acids. Germline V gene lookup returns CDR1 SQVTM and CDR2 ANQGSEA. V lost 1 base and J lost 6; bases outside the gene matches: 4.

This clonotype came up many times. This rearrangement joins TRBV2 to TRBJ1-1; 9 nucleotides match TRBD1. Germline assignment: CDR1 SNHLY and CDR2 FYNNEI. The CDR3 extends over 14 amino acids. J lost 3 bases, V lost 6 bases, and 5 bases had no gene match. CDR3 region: CASRVTGGYTEAFF. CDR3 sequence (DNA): TGTGCCAGCAGAGTTACAGGGGGCTACACTGAAGCTTTCTTT.

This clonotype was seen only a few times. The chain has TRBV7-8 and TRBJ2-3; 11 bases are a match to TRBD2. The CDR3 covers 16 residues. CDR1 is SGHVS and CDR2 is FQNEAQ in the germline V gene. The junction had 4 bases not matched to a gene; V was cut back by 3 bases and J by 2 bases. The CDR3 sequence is CASSLDSGRVTDTQYF. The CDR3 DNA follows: TGTGCCAGCAGCTTGGATAGCGGGAGGGTCACAGATACGCAGTATTTT.

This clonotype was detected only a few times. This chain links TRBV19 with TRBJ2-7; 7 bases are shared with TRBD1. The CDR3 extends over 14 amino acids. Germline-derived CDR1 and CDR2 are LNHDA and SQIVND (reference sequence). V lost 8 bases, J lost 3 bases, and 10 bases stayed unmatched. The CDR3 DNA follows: TGTGCCAGTGGGCCGACAGGGCCGGTCTACGAGCAGTACTTC. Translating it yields CASGPTGPVYEQYF.

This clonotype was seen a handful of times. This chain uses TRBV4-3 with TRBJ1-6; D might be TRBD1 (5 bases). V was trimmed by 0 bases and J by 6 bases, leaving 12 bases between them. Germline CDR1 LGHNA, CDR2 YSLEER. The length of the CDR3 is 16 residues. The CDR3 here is CASSQDQGRVNSPLHF. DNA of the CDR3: TGCGCCAGCAGCCAAGATCAAGGCAGGGTTAATTCACCCCTCCACTTT.

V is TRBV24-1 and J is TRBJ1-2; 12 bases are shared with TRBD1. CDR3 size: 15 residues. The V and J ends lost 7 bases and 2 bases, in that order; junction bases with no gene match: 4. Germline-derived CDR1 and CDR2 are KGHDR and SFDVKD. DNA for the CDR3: TGTGCCACCAGAGCGGGACAGGGGGCGAACTATGGCTACACCTTC. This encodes CATRAGQGANYGYTF.

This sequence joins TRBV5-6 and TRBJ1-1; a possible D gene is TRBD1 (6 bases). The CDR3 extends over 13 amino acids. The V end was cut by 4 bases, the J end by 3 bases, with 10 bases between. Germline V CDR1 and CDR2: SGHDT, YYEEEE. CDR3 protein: CASSIGQHTEAFF. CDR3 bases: TGTGCCAGCAGCATCGGACAGCACACTGAAGCTTTCTTT.

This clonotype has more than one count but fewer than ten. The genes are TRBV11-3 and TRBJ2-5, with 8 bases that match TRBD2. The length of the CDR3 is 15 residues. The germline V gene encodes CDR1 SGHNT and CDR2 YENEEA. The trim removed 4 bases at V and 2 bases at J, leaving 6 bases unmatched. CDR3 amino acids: CASSSRLALQETQYF. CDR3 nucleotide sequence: TGTGCCAGCAGCTCGCGACTAGCGCTTCAAGAGACCCAGTACTTC. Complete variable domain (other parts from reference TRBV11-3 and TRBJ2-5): EAGVVQSPRYKIIEKKQPVAFWCNPISGHNTLYWYLQNLGQGPELLIRYENEEAVDDSQLPKDRFSAERLKGVDSTLKIQPAELGDSAVYLCASSSRLALQETQYFGPGTRLLVL.

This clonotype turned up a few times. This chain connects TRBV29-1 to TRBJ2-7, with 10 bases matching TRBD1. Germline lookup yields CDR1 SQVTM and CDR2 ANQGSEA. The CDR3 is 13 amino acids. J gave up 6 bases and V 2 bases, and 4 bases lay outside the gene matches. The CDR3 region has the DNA TGCAGCGTTGAATTGGACAGGGGGAGCGAGCAGTACTTC. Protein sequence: CSVELDRGSEQYF.

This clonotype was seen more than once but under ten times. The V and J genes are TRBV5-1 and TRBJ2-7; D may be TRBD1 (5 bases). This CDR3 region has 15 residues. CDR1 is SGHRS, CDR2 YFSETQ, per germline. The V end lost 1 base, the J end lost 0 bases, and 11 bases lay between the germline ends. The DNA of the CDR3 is TGCGCCAGCAGCTTGATGCAGGGATCCTCCTACGAGCAGTACTTC. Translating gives CASSLMQGSSYEQYF.

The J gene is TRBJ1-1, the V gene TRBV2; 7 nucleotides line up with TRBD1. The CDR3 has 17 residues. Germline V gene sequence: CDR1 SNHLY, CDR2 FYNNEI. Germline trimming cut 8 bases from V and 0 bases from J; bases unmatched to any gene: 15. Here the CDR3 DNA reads TGTGCCAGCGGACAGGTCACATTCTTCGAAATGAACACTGAAGCTTTCTTT. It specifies CASGQVTFFEMNTEAFF.

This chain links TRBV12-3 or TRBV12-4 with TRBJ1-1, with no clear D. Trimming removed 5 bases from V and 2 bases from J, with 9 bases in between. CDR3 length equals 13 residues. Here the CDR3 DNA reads TGTGCCAGCAGTGTGGAGCTTAACACTGAAGCTTTCTTT. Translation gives CASSVELNTEAFF.

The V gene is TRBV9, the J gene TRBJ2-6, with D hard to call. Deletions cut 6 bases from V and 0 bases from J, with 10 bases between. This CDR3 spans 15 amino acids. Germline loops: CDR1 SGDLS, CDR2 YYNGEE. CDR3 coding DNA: TGTGCCAGCACCCCTCTGGACTCTGGGGCCAACGTCCTGACTTTC. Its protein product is CASTPLDSGANVLTF. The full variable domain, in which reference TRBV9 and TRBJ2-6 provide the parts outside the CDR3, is DSGVTQTPKHLITATGQRVTLRCSPRSGDLSVYWYQQSLDQGLQFLIQYYNGEERAKGNILERFSAQQFPDLHSELNLSSLELGDSALYFCASTPLDSGANVLTFGAGSRLTVL.

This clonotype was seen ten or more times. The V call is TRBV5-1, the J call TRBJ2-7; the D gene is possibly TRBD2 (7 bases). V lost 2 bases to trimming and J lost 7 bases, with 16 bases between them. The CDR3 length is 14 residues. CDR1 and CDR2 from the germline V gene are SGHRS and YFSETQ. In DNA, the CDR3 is TGCGCCAGCAGCTTTGGGGGGGCCCAACGGGAGCAGTACTTC. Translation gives CASSFGGAQREQYF.

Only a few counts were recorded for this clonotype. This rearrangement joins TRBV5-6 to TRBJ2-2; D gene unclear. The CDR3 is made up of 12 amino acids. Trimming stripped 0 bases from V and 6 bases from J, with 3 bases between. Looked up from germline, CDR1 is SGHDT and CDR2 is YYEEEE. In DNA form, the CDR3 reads TGTGCCAGCAGCTTGGTTTCCGGGGAGCTGTTTTTT. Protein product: CASSLVSGELFF. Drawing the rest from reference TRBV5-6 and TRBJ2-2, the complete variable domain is DAGVTQSPTHLIKTRGQQVTLRCSPKSGHDTVSWYQQALGQGPQFIFQYYEEEERQRGNFPDRFSGHQFPNYSSELNVNALLLGDSALYLCASSLVSGELFFGEGSRLTVL.

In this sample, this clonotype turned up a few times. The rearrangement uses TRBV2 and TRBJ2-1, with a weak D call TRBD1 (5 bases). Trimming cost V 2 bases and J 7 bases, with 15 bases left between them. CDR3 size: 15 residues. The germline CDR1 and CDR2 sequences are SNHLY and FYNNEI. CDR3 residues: CASSEQGFRSNEQFF. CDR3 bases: TGTGCCAGCAGTGAACAGGGTTTCAGGTCAAATGAGCAGTTCTTC.

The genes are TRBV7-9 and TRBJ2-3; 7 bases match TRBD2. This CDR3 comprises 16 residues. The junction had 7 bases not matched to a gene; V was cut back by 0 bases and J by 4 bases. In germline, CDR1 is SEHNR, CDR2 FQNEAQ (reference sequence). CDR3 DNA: TGTGCCAGCAGCTTAGCAGTAGCGGGTGCCGCAGATACGCAGTATTTT. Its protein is CASSLAVAGAADTQYF.

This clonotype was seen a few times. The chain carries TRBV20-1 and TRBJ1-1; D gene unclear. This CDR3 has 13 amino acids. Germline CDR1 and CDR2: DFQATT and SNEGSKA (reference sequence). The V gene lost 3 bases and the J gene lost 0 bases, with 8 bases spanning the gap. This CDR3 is CSASTNMNTEAFF. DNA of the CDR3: TGCAGTGCTAGCACTAACATGAACACTGAAGCTTTCTTT.

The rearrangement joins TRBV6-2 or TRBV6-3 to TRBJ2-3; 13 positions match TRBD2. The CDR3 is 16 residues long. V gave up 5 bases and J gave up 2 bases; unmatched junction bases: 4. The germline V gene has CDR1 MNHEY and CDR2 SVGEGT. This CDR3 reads CASSPGTSGVTDTQYF. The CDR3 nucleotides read TGTGCCAGCAGTCCCGGGACTAGCGGGGTCACAGATACGCAGTATTTT.

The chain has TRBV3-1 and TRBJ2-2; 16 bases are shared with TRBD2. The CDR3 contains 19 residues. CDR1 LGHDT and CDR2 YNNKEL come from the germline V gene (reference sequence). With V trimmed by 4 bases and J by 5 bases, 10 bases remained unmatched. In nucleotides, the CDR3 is TGTGCCAGCAGCCCACAATTTCCGGGACTAGCGGGAGGGACCGGGGAGCTGTTTTTT. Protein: CASSPQFPGLAGGTGELFF.

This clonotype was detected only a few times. The chain's CDR3 is CASTPGGTDTQYF. The CDR3, as DNA: TGCGCCAGCACCCCGGGCGGGACAGATACGCAGTATTTT. The chain carries TRBV5-1 and TRBJ2-3, with D maybe TRBD2 (5 bases). In germline, CDR1 is SGHRS, CDR2 YFSETQ. CDR3 size: 13 residues. Trimming pared 6 bases from V and 3 bases from J, leaving 11 bases between.

CDR3 sequence (DNA): TGTGCCAGTAGTCCCAAAGGACAGTCAGCCCAGCATTTT. Residues: CASSPKGQSAQHF. The chain is built from TRBV19 and TRBJ1-5; maybe TRBD1 (6 bases). Germline V gives CDR1 LNHDA, CDR2 SQIVND (reference sequence). The germline V and J ends were trimmed by 5 bases and 11 bases, with 16 bases remaining between them. This CDR3 is 13 amino acids long.

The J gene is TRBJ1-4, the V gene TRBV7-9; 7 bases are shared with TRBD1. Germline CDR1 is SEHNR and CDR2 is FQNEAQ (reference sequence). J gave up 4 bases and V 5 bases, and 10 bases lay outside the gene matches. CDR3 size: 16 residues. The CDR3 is CASSTRTGASNEKLFF. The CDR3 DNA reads TGTGCCAGCAGCACCCGAACAGGGGCGAGTAATGAAAAACTGTTTTTT.